The 19 T cell receptor beta chains presented below share a single source sample, sequenced in a study of blood T cell repertoires in COVID-19. Using immunoSEQ multiplex PCR, the repertoire was profiled, and TCRdb retains in-frame clones only, with some absent. Here the sample spans about 94,000 clones, around nine tenths being singletons. Material: peripheral blood. The source of these receptors is an elderly woman with acute or convalescent COVID-19.

CDR3: CATSRVQGAGYGYTF. CDR3 DNA: TGTGCCACCAGCAGAGTCCAGGGGGCCGGTTATGGCTACACCTTC. The genes are TRBV15 and TRBJ1-2; 8 nucleotides line up with TRBD1. The CDR3 is made up of 15 amino acids. Germline CDR1 and CDR2: LNHNV and YYDKDF (reference sequence). Trimming cost V 1 base and J 5 bases; bases outside gene matches: 6.

This chain joins TRBV18 and TRBJ2-7; D unclear. The CDR3 length is 16 residues. CDR1 is KGHSH and CDR2 is LQKENI in the germline V gene. Trimming took 2 bases from V and 0 from J, leaving 14 bases between them. In nucleotides, the CDR3 is TGTGCCAGCTCACCAGCAGGTGGGCGTAGCTCCTACGAGCAGTACTTC. This translates into CASSPAGGRSSYEQYF.

This chain connects TRBV7-2 to TRBJ1-5, with D uncertain. Trimming removed 0 bases from V and 6 bases from J, with 9 bases in between. This CDR3 spans 14 amino acids. The germline gives CDR1 SGHTA, CDR2 FQGNSA. The CDR3 loop reads CASSLAAVAQPQHF. The CDR3 nucleotides are TGTGCCAGCAGCTTAGCGGCGGTGGCTCAGCCCCAGCATTTT.

This clone has only a few counts. The V gene is TRBV6-5, the J gene TRBJ2-2; no clear D gene. Germline V gene data show CDR1 as MNHEY and CDR2 as SVGAGI. This CDR3 has 13 residues. Between the trimmed V and J ends, which lost 8 bases and 2 bases, there was a span of 9 bases. The CDR3 region has the DNA TGTGCCAGCGGGCGAGCAAACACCGGGGAGCTGTTTTTT. Protein product: CASGRANTGELFF.

V and J are TRBV5-6 and TRBJ2-5; possibly TRBD1 for D (6 bases). The CDR3 is 16 amino acids. V gave up 4 bases and J gave up 2 bases, with 18 bases separating them. Germline V gene lookup returns CDR1 SGHDT and CDR2 YYEEEE. CDR3 residues: CASSLVWGRGQETQYF. CDR3 coding DNA: TGTGCCAGCAGCCTGGTGTGGGGCAGGGGACAAGAGACCCAGTACTTC.

The chain is built from TRBV4-1 and TRBJ2-2; D is uncertain. The CDR3 spans 16 residues. Germline V gene data show CDR1 as MGHRA and CDR2 as YSYEKL. The V end lost 0 bases, the J end lost 4 bases, and 12 bases lay between the germline ends. Written as DNA, the CDR3 is TGCGCCAGCAGCCAAGATGTCCCCCGGGTCACCGGGGAGCTGTTTTTT. Its protein is CASSQDVPRVTGELFF.

The V and J genes are TRBV15 and TRBJ2-1, with 10 bases aligning to TRBD2. The CDR3 runs 16 residues. Germline V gene lookup returns CDR1 LNHNV and CDR2 YYDKDF (reference sequence). Trimming at V came to 5 bases and at J to 4 bases, leaving 8 bases not matched to a gene. The CDR3: CATSGVLAGGYNEQFF. CDR3 nucleotide sequence: TGTGCCACCAGCGGAGTCTTAGCGGGGGGATACAATGAGCAGTTCTTC.

The rearrangement links TRBV10-2 to TRBJ1-2, with D hard to call. Per germline, CDR1 WSHSY and CDR2 SAAADI. The CDR3 spans 12 residues. V lost 2 bases, J lost 8 bases, and 9 bases lay in between. Here the CDR3 reads CASSEGRQGYTF. CDR3 bases: TGCGCCAGCAGTGAGGGCCGCCAGGGCTACACCTTC.

This chain uses TRBV18 with TRBJ2-3; D is undetermined. The CDR3 consists of 15 residues. Deletions cut 1 base from V and 1 base from J, with 9 bases between. Germline V gene data show CDR1 as KGHSH and CDR2 as LQKENI. The CDR3 DNA sequence: TGTGCCAGCTCACCACGGGCTGAACGCACAGATACGCAGTATTTT. Its translation: CASSPRAERTDTQYF.

This chain links TRBV7-2 with TRBJ1-1, with a possible D match to TRBD1 (5 bases). Germline V CDR1 and CDR2: SGHTA, FQGNSA. This CDR3 contains 14 residues. Trimming removed 5 bases at V and 0 bases at J, with 10 bases between. In DNA, the CDR3 is TGTGCCAGCAGCCCATCGACAGTGAACACTGAAGCTTTCTTT. Encoded protein: CASSPSTVNTEAFF.

This clone was seen once. The V and J genes are TRBV5-8 and TRBJ2-7, with TRBD1 as a possible D gene (6 bases). The CDR3 is made up of 13 amino acids. The germline V gene encodes CDR1 SGHTS and CDR2 YDEGEE. Deletions cut 5 bases from V and 2 bases from J, with 11 bases between. The CDR3 nucleotides are TGTGCCAGCAGGCTAGGGGGACCCTACGAGCAGTACTTC. Its translation is CASRLGGPYEQYF.

This clone has a single count. V gene TRBV11-3 combines with J gene TRBJ2-3; TRBD2 aligns across 11 bases. V was pared by 1 base and J by 2 bases, with 5 bases of the junction left unmatched. CDR3 size: 17 residues. The germline V gene encodes CDR1 SGHNT and CDR2 YENEEA. The CDR3 reads CASSLGVTSGDTDTQYF. The CDR3 coding sequence is TGTGCCAGCAGCTTAGGAGTGACTAGCGGGGACACAGATACGCAGTATTTT.

The rearrangement links TRBV11-2 to TRBJ1-1, with 9 bases fitting TRBD1. Losses at the gene ends were 4 bases for V and 3 bases for J; bases not matched to a gene: 3. The germline V gene encodes CDR1 SGHAT and CDR2 FQNNGV. The CDR3 is 14 amino acids. The CDR3 sequence: CASSWDRVDTEAFF. The CDR3 nucleotides read TGTGCCAGCAGCTGGGACAGGGTAGACACTGAAGCTTTCTTT.

The rearrangement links TRBV25-1 to TRBJ1-1; TRBD1 might be the D (6 bases). There are 16 residues in the CDR3. CDR1 is MGHDK, CDR2 SYGVNS, per germline. Trimming stripped 4 bases from V and 3 bases from J, with 18 bases between. CDR3 sequence (DNA): TGTGCCAGCAGTGGGGGAGGGGCAGGGGCCTACACTGAAGCTTTCTTT. It encodes CASSGGGAGAYTEAFF.

V gene TRBV2 combines with J gene TRBJ1-3, with D unresolved. The CDR3 length is 12 residues. The germline V and J ends were trimmed by 5 bases and 3 bases, with 5 bases remaining between them. Germline loops: CDR1 SNHLY, CDR2 FYNNEI. The CDR3 here is CASSPGGNTIYF. As DNA, the CDR3 is TGTGCCAGCAGTCCGGGTGGAAACACCATATATTTT.

The table lists this clone with a count of one. V is TRBV9 and J is TRBJ2-3; D gene uncertain. CDR3 size: 15 residues. Trimming shortened V by 0 bases and J by 2 bases, and 10 bases separated the two germline ends. The V gene's germline CDR1 is SGDLS and CDR2 YYNGEE. CDR3 DNA: TGTGCCAGCAGCGTAGCCAGACTCTCCACAGATACGCAGTATTTT. Amino acid sequence: CASSVARLSTDTQYF.

This chain links TRBV29-1 with TRBJ2-7, with 8 bases lining up with TRBD1. Trimming at V came to 4 bases and at J to 7 bases, leaving 3 bases not matched to a gene. The CDR3 sequence is 11 residues long. Germline V gives CDR1 SQVTM, CDR2 ANQGSEA. The CDR3: CSVGTGQEQYF. CDR3 DNA: TGCAGCGTTGGGACAGGGCAAGAGCAGTACTTC.

The V call is TRBV7-9, the J call TRBJ2-3; 8 bases match TRBD1. With 5 bases clipped from V and 0 bases from J, the junction kept 4 bases outside the gene matches. Germline-derived CDR1 and CDR2 are SEHNR and FQNEAQ (reference sequence). This CDR3 contains 15 residues. DNA for the CDR3: TGTGCCAGCAGCCCTGGACAGGGTAGCACAGATACGCAGTATTTT. Translating it yields CASSPGQGSTDTQYF.

This clone was recorded only once. The genes are TRBV3-1 (or the pseudogene TRBV3-2) and TRBJ2-5; a possible D gene is TRBD2 (7 bases). Germline CDR1 reads LGHDT; CDR2 reads YNNKEL (reference sequence). V lost 1 base and J 1 base, leaving 13 bases between the germline ends. CDR3 length: 16 residues. In nucleotides, the CDR3 is TGTGCCAGCAGCCAAGTAGGGGGGGTAATCCAAGAGACCCAGTACTTC. Encoded protein: CASSQVGGVIQETQYF.